This TCR beta chain was recovered during a study of blood T cell repertoires in COVID-19. Study summary: Spain, Italy and the United States supplied samples that represented acute and convalescent COVID-19. In each case, the material was cDNA or gDNA derived from T cells, B-cell-depleted T cells, or PBMCs.

V lost 3 bases to trimming and J lost 1 base, with 10 bases between them. Looked up from germline, CDR1 is SGDLS and CDR2 is YYNGEE. CDR3 size: 15 residues. As originally analysed: From reference gene primer amplification, estimates of nucleated cell counts were derived. Profiled with immunoSEQ multiplex PCR; TCRdb holds only in-frame clones, not every one. D and trimming come from the DNA, and the V and J calls and clone size come from that table. Among approximately 110,000 clones listed, about 90% were seen once. This sequence originates from a woman between 50 and 59 years old with active or convalescent COVID-19. The V call is TRBV9, the J call TRBJ2-2, with a possible D match to TRBD1 (5 bases). Material for sequencing was peripheral blood. The CDR3 sequence is CASSAQGLNTGELFF. CDR3 DNA sequence: TGTGCCAGCAGCGCGCAGGGATTGAACACCGGGGAGCTGTTTTTT. Looking up the rest from reference TRBV9 and TRBJ2-2 gives the full variable domain: DSGVTQTPKHLITATGQRVTLRCSPRSGDLSVYWYQQSLDQGLQFLIQYYNGEERAKGNILERFSAQQFPDLHSELNLSSLELGDSALYFCASSAQGLNTGELFFGEGSRLTVL.